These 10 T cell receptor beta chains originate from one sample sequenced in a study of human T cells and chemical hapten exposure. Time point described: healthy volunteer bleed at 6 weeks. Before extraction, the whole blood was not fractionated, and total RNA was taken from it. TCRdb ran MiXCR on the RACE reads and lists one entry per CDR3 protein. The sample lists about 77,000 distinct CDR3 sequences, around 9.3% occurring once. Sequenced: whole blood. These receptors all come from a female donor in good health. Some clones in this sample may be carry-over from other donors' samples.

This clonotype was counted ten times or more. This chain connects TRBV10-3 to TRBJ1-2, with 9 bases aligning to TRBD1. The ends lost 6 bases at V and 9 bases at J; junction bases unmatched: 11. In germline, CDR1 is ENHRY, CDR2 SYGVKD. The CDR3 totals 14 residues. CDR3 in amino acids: CAIREEGQGRRYTF. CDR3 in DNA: TGTGCCATCAGGGAAGAGGGACAGGGCAGGCGCTACACCTTC.

The CDR3: CASSQPTQAQETQYF. The CDR3 DNA reads as TGTGCCAGCAGCCAACCCACACAAGCCCAAGAGACCCAGTACTTC. The J gene is TRBJ2-5, the V gene TRBV7-2, with D unresolved. V shed 5 bases and J shed 1 base, with 14 bases lying between them. CDR1 SGHTA and CDR2 FQGNSA come from the germline V gene. This CDR3 has 15 amino acids.

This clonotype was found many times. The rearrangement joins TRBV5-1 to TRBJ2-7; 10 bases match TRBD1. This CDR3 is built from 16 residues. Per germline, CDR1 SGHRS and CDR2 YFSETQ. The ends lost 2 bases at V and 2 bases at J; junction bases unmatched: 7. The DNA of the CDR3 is TGCGCCAGCAGCTTATTCCGCGGACAGGGGGCCTACGAGCAGTACTTC. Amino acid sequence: CASSLFRGQGAYEQYF.

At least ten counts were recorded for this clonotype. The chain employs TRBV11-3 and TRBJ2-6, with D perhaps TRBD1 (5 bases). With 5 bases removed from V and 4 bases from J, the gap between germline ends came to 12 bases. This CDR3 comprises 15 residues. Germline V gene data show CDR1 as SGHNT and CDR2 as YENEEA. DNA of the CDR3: TGTGCCAGCAGCAAAGGGGCTCCCGGGGCCAACGTCCTGACTTTC. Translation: CASSKGAPGANVLTF.

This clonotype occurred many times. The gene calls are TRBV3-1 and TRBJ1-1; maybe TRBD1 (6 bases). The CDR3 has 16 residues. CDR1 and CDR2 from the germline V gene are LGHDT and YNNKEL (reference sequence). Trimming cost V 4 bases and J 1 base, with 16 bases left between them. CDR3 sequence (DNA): TGTGCCAGCAGCCCACTACAGGGTCGGGGGAACACTGAAGCTTTCTTT. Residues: CASSPLQGRGNTEAFF. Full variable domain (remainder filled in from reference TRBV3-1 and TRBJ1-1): DTAVSQTPKYLVTQMGNDKSIKCEQNLGHDTMYWYKQDSKKFLKIMFSYNNKELIINETVPNRFSPKSPDKAHLNLHINSLELGDSAVYFCASSPLQGRGNTEAFFGQGTRLTVV.

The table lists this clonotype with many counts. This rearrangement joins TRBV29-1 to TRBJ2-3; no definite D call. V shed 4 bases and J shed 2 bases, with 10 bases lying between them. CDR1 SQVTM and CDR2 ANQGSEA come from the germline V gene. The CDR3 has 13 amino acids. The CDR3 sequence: CSVGGRHTDTQYF. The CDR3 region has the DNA TGCAGCGTTGGCGGCAGACACACAGATACGCAGTATTTT.

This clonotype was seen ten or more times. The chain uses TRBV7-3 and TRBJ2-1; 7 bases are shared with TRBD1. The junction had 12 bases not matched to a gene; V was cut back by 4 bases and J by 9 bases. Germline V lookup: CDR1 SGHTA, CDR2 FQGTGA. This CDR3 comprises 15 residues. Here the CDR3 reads CASSSDGRGGFEQFF. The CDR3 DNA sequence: TGTGCCAGCAGCTCGGACGGCCGAGGGGGCTTTGAGCAGTTCTTC.

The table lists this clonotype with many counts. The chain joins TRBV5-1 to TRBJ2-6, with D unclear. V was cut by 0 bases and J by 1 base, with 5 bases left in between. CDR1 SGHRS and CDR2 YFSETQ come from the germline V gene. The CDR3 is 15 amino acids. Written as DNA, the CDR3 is TGCGCCAGCAGCTTGGGGGTGTCTGGGGCCAACGTCCTGACTTTC. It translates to CASSLGVSGANVLTF.

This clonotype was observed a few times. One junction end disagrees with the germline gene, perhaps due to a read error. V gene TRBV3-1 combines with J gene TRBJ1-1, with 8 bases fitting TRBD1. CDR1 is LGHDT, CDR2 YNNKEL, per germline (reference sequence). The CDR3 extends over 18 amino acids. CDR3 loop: CASSHSSTGAVMKTEAFF. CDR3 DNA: TGTGCCAGCAGCCATTCCTCGACAGGGGCGGTTATGAAAACTGAAGCTTTCTTT.

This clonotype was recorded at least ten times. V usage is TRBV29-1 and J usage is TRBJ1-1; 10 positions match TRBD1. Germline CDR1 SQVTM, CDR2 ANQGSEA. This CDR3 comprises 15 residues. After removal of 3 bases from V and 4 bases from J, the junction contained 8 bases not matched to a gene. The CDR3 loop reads CSVELRRTGGTEAFF. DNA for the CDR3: TGCAGCGTTGAGCTACGGAGGACAGGGGGCACTGAAGCTTTCTTT.